Below are 30 T cell receptor beta chains sequenced from a single sample in a study of Graves' ophthalmopathy and Graves' hyperthyroidism. RNA transcripts yielded amplified TCR beta CDR3 regions. HTBI primers were used in a first-round RT-PCR, which preceded a second-round multiplex PCR. MiXCR was run by TCRdb on the multiplex PCR reads, yielding one entry per CDR3 protein. The sample consists of hundreds of thousands of distinct CDR3 sequences, 40% to 50% of them appearing once. Sequenced material: peripheral blood. All receptors derive from an adult man with Graves' ophthalmopathy.

Here the CDR3 reads CASSQDPSGTPETQYF. DNA of the CDR3: TGCGCCAGCAGCCAAGACCCTAGCGGGACCCCAGAGACCCAGTACTTC. The rearrangement uses TRBV4-1 and TRBJ2-5, with 9 bases lining up with TRBD2. Germline values: CDR1 MGHRA, CDR2 YSYEKL. The CDR3 totals 16 residues. Trimming removed 0 bases from V and 4 bases from J; junction bases left unmatched: 6.

In the case of this clonotype: One end of the junction does not line up with germline, which may come from a read error. V is TRBV7-3 and J is TRBJ1-1; D is uncertain. The CDR3 contains 13 residues. Germline assignment: CDR1 SGHTA and CDR2 FQGTGA. The CDR3 coding sequence is TGTGCCAACAGCCCCAATGGTGACACTGAAGCTTTCTTT. Amino acid sequence: CANSPNGDTEAFF.

The chain combines TRBV7-2 with TRBJ1-1, with TRBD1 matching 9 bases. The CDR3 runs 14 residues. Trimming removed 5 bases from V and 6 bases from J; junction bases left unmatched: 7. The V gene's germline CDR1 is SGHTA and CDR2 FQGNSA. CDR3 DNA sequence: TGTGCCAGCAGCCAGACAGGGGGTTACCCTGAAGCTTTCTTT. Amino acids: CASSQTGGYPEAFF.

This rearrangement joins TRBV3-1 to TRBJ2-5; weak D call: TRBD1 (5 bases). V lost 6 bases and J lost 4, with 18 bases in between. This CDR3 is built from 15 residues. Germline V lookup: CDR1 LGHDT, CDR2 YNNKEL (reference sequence). CDR3 DNA: TGTGCCAGCAGTGAAGTCCCACAGGCCAGAGAGACCCAGTACTTC. Its translation: CASSEVPQARETQYF.

This clonotype was recorded only once. V and J are TRBV10-3 and TRBJ1-2; possibly TRBD1 for D (6 bases). Germline lookup yields CDR1 ENHRY and CDR2 SYGVKD. Trimming cost V 10 bases and J 2 bases, with 26 bases left between them. The CDR3 covers 17 residues. The CDR3 region is CASRDGTNTHQNYGYTF. Written as DNA, the CDR3 is TGTGCCAGCCGAGACGGGACAAACACCCACCAGAACTATGGCTACACCTTC.

This clonotype was seen a few times. The chain joins TRBV5-6 to TRBJ1-1, with D unresolved. This CDR3 comprises 15 residues. CDR1 is SGHDT and CDR2 is YYEEEE in the germline V gene. V gave up 5 bases and J gave up 1 base, with 15 bases separating them. CDR3 loop: CASRTHPAGNTEAFF. The CDR3 coding sequence is TGTGCCAGCAGAACCCATCCGGCGGGGAACACTGAAGCTTTCTTT.

The rearrangement links TRBV11-2 to TRBJ2-1; 7 nucleotides match TRBD2. CDR3 length: 14 residues. Germline CDR1 reads SGHAT; CDR2 reads FQNNGV. V trimming: 3 bases; J trimming: 2 bases; junction bases outside the gene matches: 1. This CDR3 is CASSFTSAYNEQFF. In DNA, the CDR3 is TGTGCCAGCAGCTTTACTAGCGCCTACAATGAGCAGTTCTTC.

This clonotype came up a few times. This chain links TRBV27 with TRBJ2-7, with 7 bases aligning to TRBD2. The trim removed 5 bases at V and 2 bases at J, leaving 6 bases unmatched. From germline, CDR1 is MNHEY and CDR2 SMNVEV (reference sequence). The CDR3 contains 14 residues. The CDR3 DNA is TGTGCCAGCAGTCGCCATGGACTAGCCTACGAGCAGTACTTC. Residues: CASSRHGLAYEQYF.

V gene TRBV6-1 combines with J gene TRBJ1-5; D gene unclear. This CDR3 is 13 amino acids long. V shed 6 bases and J shed 2 bases, with 8 bases lying between them. CDR1 is MNHNS, CDR2 SASEGT, per germline. The CDR3 DNA follows: TGTGCCAGCAGGATAAGGGGCAATCAGCCCCAGCATTTT. Its translation: CASRIRGNQPQHF.

This clonotype has more than one count but fewer than ten. The chain is built from TRBV24-1 and TRBJ1-1, with unresolved D. Germline V gene sequence: CDR1 KGHDR, CDR2 SFDVKD. Trimming removed 7 bases from V and 10 bases from J, with 27 bases in between. The CDR3 runs to 16 residues. The CDR3 region has the DNA TGTGCCACCAGCAGACTCCCGGGAAACAAAGTGTTGGGAGCTTTCTTT. Translated, it gives CATSRLPGNKVLGAFF.

Only a few counts were recorded for this clonotype. The chain links TRBV20-1 to TRBJ2-7; 7 nucleotides align to TRBD1. The ends lost 3 bases at V and 0 bases at J; junction bases unmatched: 2. CDR3 length: 13 residues. The germline CDR1 and CDR2 sequences are DFQATT and SNEGSKA (reference sequence). CDR3 in DNA: TGCAGTGCTAGTCGGACAGGCTCCTACGAGCAGTACTTC. It codes for CSASRTGSYEQYF.

V usage is TRBV5-1 and J usage is TRBJ1-1; D not resolved. CDR1 is SGHRS and CDR2 is YFSETQ in the germline V gene. The CDR3 is 14 residues long. V was trimmed by 1 base and J by 0 bases, leaving 7 bases between them. DNA for the CDR3: TGCGCCAGCAGCTTGTCTTTTATGAACACTGAAGCTTTCTTT. Its protein product is CASSLSFMNTEAFF. Variable domain in full (rest from reference TRBV5-1 and TRBJ1-1): KAGVTQTPRYLIKTRGQQVTLSCSPISGHRSVSWYQQTPGQGLQFLFEYFSETQRNKGNFPGRFSGRQFSNSRSEMNVSTLELGDSALYLCASSLSFMNTEAFFGQGTRLTVV.

This clonotype was picked up a small number of times. V is TRBV9 and J is TRBJ2-2; the D gene is possibly TRBD1 (6 bases). Germline V gene sequence: CDR1 SGDLS, CDR2 YYNGEE. With 4 bases removed from V and 0 bases from J, the gap between germline ends came to 13 bases. CDR3 length: 16 amino acids. CDR3 sequence: CASSPGAVTNTGELFF. In DNA form, the CDR3 reads TGTGCCAGCAGCCCAGGGGCGGTTACGAACACCGGGGAGCTGTTTTTT. The complete variable domain, with remaining parts taken from reference TRBV9 and TRBJ2-2, reads DSGVTQTPKHLITATGQRVTLRCSPRSGDLSVYWYQQSLDQGLQFLIQYYNGEERAKGNILERFSAQQFPDLHSELNLSSLELGDSALYFCASSPGAVTNTGELFFGEGSRLTVL.

This clonotype was counted a few times. The chain recombines TRBV7-8 with TRBJ2-7; maybe TRBD2 (5 bases). With 5 bases removed from V and 1 base from J, the gap between germline ends came to 12 bases. The CDR3 has 14 residues. Germline V gene data show CDR1 as SGHVS and CDR2 as FQNEAQ. CDR3 residues: CASSGSGLSYEQYF. In DNA, the CDR3 is TGTGCCAGCAGCGGGAGCGGCCTATCCTACGAGCAGTACTTC.

The chain combines TRBV4-2 with TRBJ2-5; a possible D gene is TRBD1 (5 bases). The CDR3 contains 15 residues. V was cut by 1 base and J by 5 bases, with 14 bases left in between. Germline CDR1 LGHNA, CDR2 YNFKEQ. The CDR3 nucleotides are TGTGCCAGCAGCCAAGGAGCAGGGCCCCGGGAGACCCAGTACTTC. Its protein product is CASSQGAGPRETQYF.

This clonotype has a handful of counts. The rearrangement uses TRBV20-1 and TRBJ2-5; no firm D call. Germline V gene data show CDR1 as DFQATT and CDR2 as SNEGSKA (reference sequence). With 2 bases removed from V and 4 bases from J, the gap between germline ends came to 5 bases. CDR3 length equals 11 residues. The CDR3 sequence is CSARQLETQYF. CDR3 DNA: TGCAGTGCTAGACAACTAGAGACCCAGTACTTC.

The chain employs TRBV7-3 and TRBJ2-7; tentative D call: TRBD1 (6 bases). V dropped 2 bases and J dropped 3 bases, with 8 bases sitting between them. Germline-derived CDR1 and CDR2 are SGHTA and FQGTGA. The CDR3 is made up of 13 amino acids. CDR3 nucleotides: TGTGCCAGCAGCTTAGGACAGCACTACGAGCAGTACTTC. This encodes CASSLGQHYEQYF. Using reference TRBV7-3 and TRBJ2-7 for the parts outside the CDR3, the full variable domain is GAGVSQTPSNKVTEKGKYVELRCDPISGHTALYWYRQSLGQGPEFLIYFQGTGAADDSGLPNDRFFAVRPEGSVSTLKIQRTERGDSAVYLCASSLGQHYEQYFGPGTRLTVT.

A note on this clonotype: One end of the junction varies from germline; a read error may be responsible. The chain uses TRBV19 and TRBJ1-2, with D tentatively TRBD1 (5 bases). Germline values: CDR1 LNHDA, CDR2 SQIVND (reference sequence). CDR3 length equals 15 residues. CDR3 coding DNA: TGTGCCAGTAGTATAGATACAGGACTGAACTATGGCCACACCTTC. It codes for CASSIDTGLNYGHTF.

The CDR3 nucleotides read TGCAGTGCTAGAGCGACAGGGAGGTACAACGAGCAGTACTTC. As protein: CSARATGRYNEQYF. This chain joins TRBV20-1 and TRBJ2-7; tentatively, D is TRBD1 (7 bases). The CDR3 has 14 amino acids. The germline CDR1 and CDR2 sequences are DFQATT and SNEGSKA (reference sequence). Trimming took 1 base from V and 5 from J, leaving 15 bases between them.

The chain has TRBV5-1 and TRBJ2-5, with no clear D. The CDR3 totals 12 residues. Germline loops: CDR1 SGHRS, CDR2 YFSETQ. The V gene lost 4 bases and the J gene lost 5 bases, with 9 bases spanning the gap. CDR3 amino acids: CASSLDLETQYF. DNA for the CDR3: TGCGCCAGCAGCCTGGACCTGGAGACCCAGTACTTC. The entire variable domain, with the rest obtained from reference TRBV5-1 and TRBJ2-5, is as follows: KAGVTQTPRYLIKTRGQQVTLSCSPISGHRSVSWYQQTPGQGLQFLFEYFSETQRNKGNFPGRFSGRQFSNSRSEMNVSTLELGDSALYLCASSLDLETQYFGPGTRLLVL.

Remarks on this clonotype: This clone may be a read error of a much larger clone one base away. The V and J genes are TRBV7-6 and TRBJ1-4; D gene ambiguous. CDR1 is SGHVS, CDR2 FNYEAQ, per germline. CDR3 length equals 15 residues. In DNA form, the CDR3 reads TGTGCCAGCAGCTTAGAATACAGCCCTTATGAAAGACTGTTTTTT. It yields the protein CASSLEYSPYERLFF. The variable domain in full, completed from reference TRBV7-6 and TRBJ1-4, reads GAGVSQSPRYKVTKRGQDVALRCDPISGHVSLYWYRQALGQGPEFLTYFNYEAQQDKSGLPNDRFSAERPEGSISTLTIQRTEQRDSAMYRCASSLEYSPYERLFFGSGTQLSVL.

V is TRBV12-3 or TRBV12-4 and J is TRBJ2-7; 8 positions agree with TRBD1. The V gene end was trimmed by 5 bases and the J gene end by 3 bases; junction bases not matched to a gene: 9. The CDR3 covers 15 residues. The CDR3 sequence is CASSPARTGIYEQYF. Written as DNA, the CDR3 is TGTGCCAGCAGTCCAGCTCGGACAGGGATCTACGAGCAGTACTTC.

This clonotype was detected only once. The chain combines TRBV9 with TRBJ1-1; D not certain. CDR1 and CDR2 (germline): SGDLS, YYNGEE. The CDR3 length is 12 residues. Trimming removed 0 bases at V and 6 bases at J, with 6 bases between. CDR3 region: CASSVGEAEAFF. The CDR3 nucleotides read TGTGCCAGCAGCGTAGGGGAGGCTGAAGCTTTCTTT.

Regarding this clonotype: The junction shows a germline mismatch at one end, possibly a read error. The chain carries TRBV7-2 and TRBJ2-5, with D possibly TRBD1 on 6 matching bases. The J call may be faulty, since TRBJ2-1 better matches the DNA end. The CDR3 spans 14 residues. CDR1 is SGHTA and CDR2 is FQGNSA in the germline V gene. CDR3 sequence: CASSPRQVNNEQFF. Here the CDR3 DNA reads TGCGCCAGCAGCCCTCGACAGGTGAACAATGAGCAGTTCTTC.

In the case of this clonotype: A read error may account for a junction end that differs from germline. The J gene is TRBJ2-5, the V gene TRBV10-2; 14 nucleotides agree with TRBD2. The CDR3 runs to 16 residues. CDR1 and CDR2 (germline): WSHSY, SAAADI. The CDR3 DNA sequence: TGTGCCAGCAGTTTCGAGGGGACTAGCGGGAGTGAGACCCAGTACTTC. It is translated as CASSFEGTSGSETQYF.

The chain links TRBV7-9 to TRBJ1-2, with D possibly matching TRBD1 (5 bases). Germline V lookup: CDR1 SEHNR, CDR2 FQNEAQ (reference sequence). V was cut by 6 bases and J by 4 bases, with 15 bases left in between. CDR3 length equals 14 residues. In nucleotides, the CDR3 is TGTGCCAGCAGTTTTAACAGGAGCCCCTATGGCTACACCTTC. Translated, it gives CASSFNRSPYGYTF.

Ten or more counts support this clonotype. This chain joins TRBV20-1 and TRBJ2-5, with D hard to call. Per the germline V gene, CDR1 is DFQATT and CDR2 is SNEGSKA (reference sequence). The CDR3 contains 13 residues. Trimming took off 0 bases at V and 1 base at J, with 6 bases between the two ends. In nucleotides, the CDR3 is TGCAGTGCTAGAGACGGTAGCCAAGAGACCCAGTACTTC. It translates to CSARDGSQETQYF.

This clonotype was seen more than once but under ten times. This chain links TRBV7-2 with TRBJ2-7, with a possible D match to TRBD2 (6 bases). This CDR3 is 13 amino acids long. V was cut by 5 bases and J by 7 bases, with 15 bases left in between. Germline V lookup: CDR1 SGHTA, CDR2 FQGNSA. The CDR3 here is CASSRGTSTEQYF. CDR3 nucleotide sequence: TGTGCCAGCAGCCGAGGGACTTCCACGGAGCAGTACTTC. The variable domain in full, completed from reference TRBV7-2 and TRBJ2-7, reads GAGVSQSPSNKVTEKGKDVELRCDPISGHTALYWYRQSLGQGLEFLIYFQGNSAPDKSGLPSDRFSAERTGGSVSTLTIQRTQQEDSAVYLCASSRGTSTEQYFGPGTRLTVT.

The chain carries TRBV7-2 and TRBJ1-1; D is undetermined. The V end was cut by 5 bases, the J end by 11 bases, with 18 bases between. In germline, CDR1 is SGHTA, CDR2 FQGNSA. CDR3 length equals 13 residues. CDR3 residues: CASSPYSVIRAFF. The DNA for the CDR3 is TGTGCCAGCAGCCCCTACTCTGTCATTCGGGCTTTCTTT. Complete variable domain (other parts from reference TRBV7-2 and TRBJ1-1): GAGVSQSPSNKVTEKGKDVELRCDPISGHTALYWYRQSLGQGLEFLIYFQGNSAPDKSGLPSDRFSAERTGGSVSTLTIQRTQQEDSAVYLCASSPYSVIRAFFGQGTRLTVV.

The chain joins TRBV7-9 to TRBJ1-5; 8 nucleotides match TRBD1. V was clipped by 3 bases and J by 3 bases; unmatched bases: 1. The CDR3 loop spans 14 amino acids. Germline CDR1 is SEHNR and CDR2 is FQNEAQ (reference sequence). CDR3 loop: CASSLTGANQPQHF. The CDR3 nucleotides read TGTGCCAGCAGCTTGACAGGGGCCAATCAGCCCCAGCATTTT. The full variable domain, rest sourced from reference TRBV7-9 and TRBJ1-5, is DTGVSQNPRHKITKRGQNVTFRCDPISEHNRLYWYRQTLGQGPEFLTYFQNEAQLEKSRLLSDRFSAERPKGSFSTLEIQRTEQGDSAMYLCASSLTGANQPQHFGDGTRLSIL.